The entry below describes one T cell receptor (beta chain). Antigen specificity is unknown. Germline V gives CDR1 SGHTS, CDR2 YDEGEE. This CDR3 comprises 16 residues. V gave up 4 bases and J gave up 8 bases, with 22 bases separating them. The record originates from a study of OX40 agonist ivuxolimab in advanced cancers. For the study at large: Head and neck, renal cell, melanoma or hepatocellular carcinoma were the cancers that dose-escalation patients had. General study points: Averaging showed that CD8+ T cells had more expanded clones than CD4+ did.

Patients who had autoimmune disease history or got systemic immunosuppression were left out. Produced via immunoSEQ multiplex PCR; TCRdb's table is partial and in-frame only. The sample lists around 54,000 clones; roughly 94% were seen once. The receptor comes from an adult with an advanced solid tumor such as melanoma, head and neck, liver or kidney cancer. V and J are TRBV5-8 and TRBJ2-1; a possible D gene is TRBD2 (6 bases). This material consisted of CD4+ or CD8+ T cells sorted from blood, taken in a trial of the OX40 agonist ivuxolimab. CDR3 protein: CASSPLETSFVHEQFF. Written as DNA, the CDR3 is TGTGCCAGCAGCCCCCTAGAGACTAGTTTTGTCCATGAGCAGTTCTTC.